The 18 T cell receptor beta chains below all came from one sample that was sequenced in a study of cytomegalovirus exposure and HLA in healthy donors. A multiplex PCR was run with 60 Vbeta primers and 13 Jbeta primers. Profiled with immunoSEQ multiplex PCR; TCRdb holds only in-frame clones, not every one. The data hold more than 100,000 clones, with 80% observed a single time. Specimen: PBMCs. All receptors come from a man between 50 and 59 years old in good health and CMV-seronegative.

The chain couples TRBV6-1 to TRBJ1-6; D is perhaps TRBD1 (6 bases). The CDR3 is 14 amino acids. Trimming stripped 4 bases from V and 5 bases from J, with 9 bases between. The germline V gene has CDR1 MNHNS and CDR2 SASEGT. The CDR3 reads CASSGTVHNSPLHF. CDR3 sequence (DNA): TGTGCCAGCAGTGGGACAGTACATAATTCACCCCTCCACTTT.

The chain joins TRBV6-1 to TRBJ2-7, with TRBD2 as a possible D gene (5 bases). The V end was cut by 4 bases, the J end by 0 bases, with 10 bases between. This CDR3 contains 14 residues. Germline-derived CDR1 and CDR2 are MNHNS and SASEGT. CDR3: CASSAGYSSYEQYF. CDR3 sequence (DNA): TGTGCCAGCAGTGCGGGGTACTCCTCCTACGAGCAGTACTTC.

The V call is TRBV5-6, the J call TRBJ2-7, with D perhaps matching TRBD2 (6 bases). In germline, CDR1 is SGHDT, CDR2 YYEEEE. The CDR3 extends over 13 amino acids. The ends were cut back, 10 bases at V and 0 bases at J, with 14 bases in the middle. The DNA for the CDR3 is TGTGCCGTTTCCGGGGGAACCTCCTACGAGCAGTACTTC. Encoded protein: CAVSGGTSYEQYF.

The chain has TRBV30 and TRBJ1-5; D gene unclear. CDR1 is GTSNPN, CDR2 SVGIG, per germline (reference sequence). The CDR3 runs 14 residues. V lost 1 base and J lost 3, with 10 bases in between. The CDR3 DNA reads TGTGCCTGGAGTGGGCGGAGGGACAATCAGCCCCAGCATTTT. Translation: CAWSGRRDNQPQHF.

The genes are TRBV4-2 and TRBJ2-7; tentatively, D is TRBD1 (6 bases). Germline V CDR1 and CDR2: LGHNA, YNFKEQ. CDR3 size: 16 residues. Trimming took off 4 bases at V and 0 bases at J, with 16 bases between the two ends. DNA of the CDR3: TGTGCCAGCAGCCTACTAACAGGGCCAAGCTCCTACGAGCAGTACTTC. It encodes CASSLLTGPSSYEQYF.

This clone has just one count. This chain joins TRBV5-3 and TRBJ1-5; no reliable D call. TRBV5-3 is recorded as an ORF, its role being uncertain. There are 14 residues in the CDR3. Trimming left V 0 bases short and J 6 bases short, with 10 bases between. CDR3 amino acids: CARSLVEGGQPQHF. The DNA of the CDR3 is TGTGCCAGAAGCTTGGTTGAGGGAGGTCAGCCCCAGCATTTT.

The chain has TRBV19 and TRBJ2-7, with a weak D call TRBD1 (5 bases). The CDR3 totals 15 residues. Trimming took 1 base from V and 6 from J, leaving 16 bases between them. CDR1 is LNHDA and CDR2 is SQIVND in the germline V gene (reference sequence). CDR3 DNA: TGTGCCAGTAGTATAGGTAACCAGGGATCGGGCGAGCAGTACTTC. It translates to CASSIGNQGSGEQYF.

The chain combines TRBV10-3 with TRBJ1-3; the match to TRBD1 covers 7 bases. The V and J ends lost 2 bases and 8 bases, in that order; junction bases with no gene match: 12. This CDR3 comprises 16 residues. Per germline, CDR1 ENHRY and CDR2 SYGVKD. CDR3 in amino acids: CAISEPGTAREDTIYF. The CDR3 nucleotides read TGTGCCATCAGTGAGCCCGGGACAGCCCGAGAGGACACCATATATTTT.

The chain is built from TRBV28 and TRBJ1-2; 9 nucleotides line up with TRBD1. Losses at the gene ends were 10 bases for V and 9 bases for J; bases not matched to a gene: 9. From germline, CDR1 is MDHEN and CDR2 SYDVKM. This CDR3 has 12 residues. The CDR3 DNA reads as TGTGCCACCTCCGGGACAGGGAGAAGCTACACCTTC. Translation gives CATSGTGRSYTF.

The chain recombines TRBV30 with TRBJ2-2; 8 positions match TRBD1. Per germline, CDR1 GTSNPN and CDR2 SVGIG (reference sequence). Unmatched junction bases numbered 12, after V lost 5 bases and J lost 7 bases. This CDR3 contains 15 residues. The DNA for the CDR3 is TGTGCCTGGGATACCGGGACAGGAGAGAGCGGGGAGCTGTTTTTT. It translates to CAWDTGTGESGELFF.

This chain joins TRBV6-6 and TRBJ1-2; a possible D gene is TRBD1 (6 bases). This CDR3 contains 16 residues. The V end was cut by 0 bases, the J end by 2 bases, with 13 bases between. From germline, CDR1 is MNHNY and CDR2 SVGAGI (reference sequence). CDR3 amino acids: CASSYSSRGSNYGYTF. The DNA of the CDR3 is TGTGCCAGCAGTTACTCGAGCAGGGGTTCCAACTATGGCTACACCTTC.

This clone was picked up one time. The rearrangement joins TRBV5-1 to TRBJ1-5; 7 bases map to TRBD1. After removal of 4 bases from V and 3 bases from J, the junction contained 4 bases not matched to a gene. The length of the CDR3 is 14 residues. The germline V gene has CDR1 SGHRS and CDR2 YFSETQ. The CDR3 region has the DNA TGCGCCAGCAGCGTCGGGACAGTCAATCAGCCCCAGCATTTT. It translates to CASSVGTVNQPQHF.

This sequence joins TRBV19 and TRBJ1-5, with D possibly matching TRBD1 (5 bases). The CDR3 contains 15 residues. V was clipped by 3 bases and J by 6 bases, with 15 bases between them. Germline values: CDR1 LNHDA, CDR2 SQIVND (reference sequence). The CDR3 region has the DNA TGTGCCAGTAGTATGGTCGCCACAGGAATTCAGCCCCAGCATTTT. Its protein is CASSMVATGIQPQHF.

The chain is built from TRBV6-1 and TRBJ2-2, with D possibly matching TRBD2 (5 bases). V lost 4 bases, J lost 6 bases, and 12 bases lay in between. Germline assignment: CDR1 MNHNS and CDR2 SASEGT. The CDR3 covers 14 residues. The CDR3 bases are TGTGCCAGCAGTGCCGAACTAGTTCCCGGGGAGCTGTTTTTT. Amino acids: CASSAELVPGELFF.

The V gene is TRBV14, the J gene TRBJ2-4, with 9 bases identical to TRBD1. The V segment lost 2 bases and the J segment 3 bases; nucleotides outside the gene matches: 5. Germline V lookup: CDR1 SGHDN, CDR2 FVKESK. The CDR3 covers 16 residues. As DNA, the CDR3 is TGTGCCAGCAGCCAATTGACAGGGGGTAGCAAAAACATTCAGTACTTC. This gives the protein CASSQLTGGSKNIQYF.

The gene calls are TRBV2 and TRBJ1-1, with TRBD1 identical over 7 bases. The CDR3 has 13 residues. Unmatched junction bases numbered 5, after V lost 10 bases and J lost 0 bases. Germline V gives CDR1 SNHLY, CDR2 FYNNEI. CDR3 sequence reads: CATRGQMNTEAFF. The CDR3 DNA reads TGTGCCACCAGGGGACAGATGAACACTGAAGCTTTCTTT.

V and J are TRBV19 and TRBJ1-6; 9 positions agree with TRBD1. V was clipped by 5 bases and J by 10 bases; unmatched bases: 12. Germline V lookup: CDR1 LNHDA, CDR2 SQIVND (reference sequence). The CDR3 is 16 amino acids. CDR3 DNA sequence: TGTGCCAGTAGTCCCCAGGGACAGGGAATACAATCACCCCTCCACTTT. Encoded protein: CASSPQGQGIQSPLHF. Supplemented by reference TRBV19 and TRBJ1-6, the full variable domain reads DGGITQSPKYLFRKEGQNVTLSCEQNLNHDAMYWYRQDPGQGLRLIYYSQIVNDFQKGDIAEGYSVSREKKESFPLTVTSAQKNPTAFYLCASSPQGQGIQSPLHFGNGTRLTVT.

The chain has TRBV28 and TRBJ2-5; D is perhaps TRBD1 (5 bases). Germline V CDR1 and CDR2: MDHEN, SYDVKM. The CDR3 covers 15 residues. The V and J ends lost 3 bases and 2 bases respectively, with 13 bases between them. CDR3 bases: TGTGCCAGCAGTTTGCCCGGACACGGTCAAGAGACCCAGTACTTC. This sequence encodes CASSLPGHGQETQYF.